This is a list of T cell receptor beta chains from one sample in a study of blood T cells in healthy people across ages. TCRdb recomputed calls from the 5' RACE reads with MiXCR, one row per CDR3 protein. Altogether 1.5 million to 2 million distinct CDR3 sequences are present, under 30% being singletons, with the ten largest covering about 8%. Sequencing was carried out using blood. These receptors were obtained from a woman in her twenties or thirties in good health. CDR3s include the opening cysteine and the closing phenylalanine or tryptophan. D genes are given only for firm matches. Size tells how often a clone was seen (once, few, many) or the class of an expanded clone, and some rows leave it out.

>.|many|TRBJ2-5|TRBV18
TGTGCCAGCAGCCCGTACCAAGAGACCCAGTACTTC
CASSPYQETQYF
>.|.|TRBJ1-5|TRBV18
TGTGCCAGCTCACCAATCTCAGGGGAACAGCCCCAGCATTTT
CASSPISGEQPQHF
>.|few|TRBJ1-2|TRBV6-1
TGTGCCAGCAGCCTCCGGGCAGCACCCTCAAATCGCTATGGCTACACCTTC
CASSLRAAPSNRYGYTF
>TRBD1|few|TRBJ1-1|TRBV29-1
TGCAGCGTTGAAGTAGAGACAGGGAGGAACACTGAAGCTTTCTTT
CSVEVETGRNTEAFF
>.|many|TRBJ2-3|TRBV7-2
TGTGCCAGCAGCTTCTCCCGCCGTCCCACAGATACGCAGTATTTT
CASSFSRRPTDTQYF
>.|.|TRBJ2-5|TRBV7-2
TGTGCCAGCAGCTTTTACAGGGGGGGGTTGGTTCAAGAGACCCAGTACTTC
CASSFYRGGLVQETQYF
>.|.|TRBJ2-6|TRBV10-3
TGTGCCATCAGTCCAAGCTCTGGGGCCAACGTCCTGACTTTC
CAISPSSGANVLTF
>TRBD1|.|TRBJ1-1|TRBV7-2
TGTGCCAGCAGCCAAGCACAGGGGGGGTACACTGAAGCTTTCTTT
CASSQAQGGYTEAFF
>.|.|TRBJ1-1|TRBV6-6
TGTGCCAGCAGGACTTTTTTACAAGGTGAAGCTTTCTTT
CASRTFLQGEAFF
>TRBD2|.|TRBJ2-1|TRBV6-6
TGTGCCAGCAGTAAAGGACTAGCGGCTTACAATGAGCAGTTCTTC
CASSKGLAAYNEQFF
>.|few|TRBJ2-5|TRBV10-3
TGTGCCATTCGGGGGTACCAAGAGACCCAGTACTTC
CAIRGYQETQYF
>.|many|TRBJ2-5|TRBV10-3
TGTGCCATCAGTGAGTCGCTCCGAGAGACCCAGTACTTC
CAISESLRETQYF
>.|.|TRBJ2-7|TRBV20-1
TGCAGTGCTAGGGTAGCGAGGGCCTACGAGCAGTACTTC
CSARVARAYEQYF
>TRBD1|many|TRBJ2-5|TRBV5-1
TGCGCCAGCAGCGTGGGACAGCACCAAGAGACCCAGTACTTC
CASSVGQHQETQYF
>.|.|TRBJ2-1|TRBV20-1
TGCAGTGCCCGAGGGCGGCGTTACAATGAGCAGTTCTTC
CSARGRRYNEQFF
>TRBD1|.|TRBJ2-2|TRBV5-1
TGCGCCAGCAGCGCGGCGACAGGGGTTGTCACCGGGGAGCTGTTTTTT
CASSAATGVVTGELFF
>TRBD2|few|TRBJ2-7|TRBV7-2
TGTGCCAGCAGCTGGGGGGGGGGGACTAGCTTTCCCGAGCAGTACTTC
CASSWGGGTSFPEQYF
>TRBD1|.|TRBJ1-3|TRBV28
TGTGCCAGCAGTTCCCAGACAGGGGAAGGAAACACCATATATTTT
CASSSQTGEGNTIYF